This T cell receptor beta chain was recorded in a study of shared clonotypes between healthy human individuals. Findings and caveats of the study: Generation probabilities were higher for clonotypes shared across all four sorted-subset donors than for unshared ones.

This clone occurred once. Its specificity is not known. Genomic DNA of every subset was divided equally among multiple immunoSEQ plates. The data were produced by immunoSEQ multiplex PCR, yet TCRdb's version contains in-frame clones alone and is incomplete. There are around 2.3 million clones in the sample; more than 90% occur only once, and 0.1% to 0.15% lies in the top ten. The sequencing sample was made of naive CD4+ T cells sorted from blood. Subset denoted: CD45RA+ positively selected. This clonotype was obtained from a man between 18 and 29 years old in good health.

Here the CDR3 DNA reads TGTGCCATAGGGGACAGCGACTCTGGGGCCAACGTCCTGACTTTC. Its protein is CAIGDSDSGANVLTF. The chain carries TRBV19 and TRBJ2-6; TRBD1 agrees at 7 bases. J gave up 0 bases and V 10 bases, and 6 bases lay outside the gene matches. CDR3 length: 15 amino acids. The germline CDR1 and CDR2 sequences are LNHDA and SQIVND (reference sequence).